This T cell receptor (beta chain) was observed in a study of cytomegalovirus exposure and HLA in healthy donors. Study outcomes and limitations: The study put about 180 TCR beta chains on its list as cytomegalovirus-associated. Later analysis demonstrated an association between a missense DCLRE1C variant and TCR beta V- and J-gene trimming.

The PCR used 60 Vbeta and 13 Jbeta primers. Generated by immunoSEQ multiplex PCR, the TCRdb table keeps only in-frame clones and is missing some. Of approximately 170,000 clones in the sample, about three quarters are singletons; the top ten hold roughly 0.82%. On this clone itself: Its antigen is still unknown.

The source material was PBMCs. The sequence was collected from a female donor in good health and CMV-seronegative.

The CDR3 sequence: CASSEGGSYGYTF. The CDR3 DNA reads as TGTGCCAGCAGTGAGGGGGGGAGCTATGGCTACACCTTC. The chain employs TRBV2 and TRBJ1-2; D is perhaps TRBD1 (5 bases). CDR1 is SNHLY, CDR2 FYNNEI, per germline. The ends were cut back, 3 bases at V and 4 bases at J, with 9 bases in the middle. The CDR3 contains 13 residues.